The 29 T cell receptor beta chains listed next were all sequenced from one sample in a study of human T cells and chemical hapten exposure. Noted time point: pre-sensitization, week 0. Treatment defined: therapeutic diphenylcyclopropenone sensitization with weekly scalp DPC. TCRdb re-called the RACE reads through MiXCR, storing one row per CDR3 protein. The repertoire consists of about 42,000 distinct CDR3 sequences, with approximately 13% occurring once and the leading ten covering 4.5% to 7%. The sample was whole blood, taken in connection with sensitization to the hapten diphenylcyclopropenone (DPC). These TCRs come from a woman aged 25-40 years with alopecia areata. Some clones in this sample may be carry-over from other donors' samples.

The J gene is TRBJ2-3, the V gene TRBV7-2; D remains ambiguous. Germline assignment: CDR1 SGHTA and CDR2 FQGNSA. Trimming removed 5 bases at V and 0 bases at J, with 15 bases between. The CDR3 contains 16 residues. CDR3 coding DNA: TGTGCCAGCAGCCTGATGGCCAGCTCTAGCACAGATACGCAGTATTTT. Amino acid sequence: CASSLMASSSTDTQYF.

This clonotype was recorded many times. This chain uses TRBV20-1 with TRBJ2-5; D gene unclear. Germline V lookup: CDR1 DFQATT, CDR2 SNEGSKA (reference sequence). The V gene lost 1 base and the J gene lost 1 base, with 13 bases spanning the gap. CDR3 length equals 15 residues. This CDR3 reads CSARGTGSLQETQYF. Here the CDR3 DNA reads TGCAGTGCTAGAGGTACGGGCAGCCTCCAAGAGACCCAGTACTTC.

This clonotype was picked up many times. The chain is built from TRBV30 and TRBJ1-1; D might be TRBD1 (6 bases). CDR1 and CDR2 from the germline V gene are GTSNPN and SVGIG (reference sequence). Trimming stripped 4 bases from V and 3 bases from J, with 9 bases between. The CDR3 loop spans 12 amino acids. CDR3 sequence: CAWIRGYTEAFF. CDR3 nucleotide sequence: TGTGCCTGGATTAGGGGGTACACTGAAGCTTTCTTT.

This clonotype was seen many times. This sequence joins TRBV29-1 and TRBJ1-1; D unresolved. Germline assignment: CDR1 SQVTM and CDR2 ANQGSEA. V dropped 4 bases and J dropped 1 base, with 10 bases sitting between them. The CDR3 spans 13 residues. The CDR3 protein is CSVVLRRNTEAFF. The CDR3 nucleotides read TGCAGCGTTGTACTTCGCAGGAACACTGAAGCTTTCTTT.

J is TRBJ1-5 and V is TRBV7-8, with TRBD1 matching over 8 bases. CDR3 length equals 13 residues. V lost 2 bases, J lost 7 bases, and 1 base stayed unmatched. In germline, CDR1 is SGHVS, CDR2 FQNEAQ. CDR3 protein: CASSLRQGQPQHF. The CDR3 nucleotides read TGTGCCAGCAGCTTAAGACAGGGGCAGCCCCAGCATTTT.

The chain links TRBV28 to TRBJ1-1; no reliable D call. The CDR3 has 11 residues. V dropped 10 bases and J dropped 4 bases, with 10 bases sitting between them. Germline V gene sequence: CDR1 MDHEN, CDR2 SYDVKM. DNA of the CDR3: TGTGCCACCAGCTACGGCACTGAAGCTTTCTTT. Protein product: CATSYGTEAFF.

The chain carries TRBV3-1 and TRBJ2-5; D assignment may be TRBD1 or TRBD2 (7 bases each). Deletions cut 4 bases from V and 6 bases from J, with 18 bases between. The CDR3 loop spans 15 amino acids. Germline CDR1 is LGHDT and CDR2 is YNNKEL (reference sequence). This CDR3 reads CASSPQGGGSKTQYF. In DNA, the CDR3 is TGTGCCAGCAGCCCTCAAGGGGGCGGGAGCAAGACCCAGTACTTC.

Ten or more counts support this clonotype. The rearrangement links TRBV5-6 to TRBJ2-7; D tentatively reads TRBD1 or TRBD2 (6 bases each). V was cut by 1 base and J by 6 bases, with 20 bases left in between. This CDR3 has 16 amino acids. Germline V gives CDR1 SGHDT, CDR2 YYEEEE. CDR3 DNA: TGTGCCAGCAGCTTGTATGGCGGGACAATGGTCTTCGAGCAGTACTTC. Its protein product is CASSLYGGTMVFEQYF.

This clonotype appeared many times. The chain employs TRBV7-3 and TRBJ2-3; tentatively, D is TRBD1 (6 bases). Per germline, CDR1 SGHTA and CDR2 FQGTGA. Trimming cost V 6 bases and J 0 bases, with 13 bases left between them. The length of the CDR3 is 15 residues. In DNA form, the CDR3 reads TGTGCCAGCAGGCAACAGGGCTCTAGCACAGATACGCAGTATTTT. Translated, it gives CASRQQGSSTDTQYF.

With respect to this clonotype: A much more abundant neighbour one base away suggests this may be a read error. The V gene is TRBV4-1, the J gene TRBJ1-1; D might be TRBD1 (5 bases). Germline loops: CDR1 MGHRA, CDR2 YSYEKL. The CDR3 runs 13 residues. The CDR3 loop is CASSPRQNAEAFF. The CDR3 coding sequence is TGCGCCAGCAGCCCAAGACAGAACGCTGAAGCTTTCTTT.

The rearrangement uses TRBV20-1 and TRBJ1-1; tentative D call: TRBD1 (6 bases). The germline gives CDR1 DFQATT, CDR2 SNEGSKA (reference sequence). The CDR3 covers 15 residues. The V and J ends lost 1 base and 1 base respectively, with 13 bases between them. Written as DNA, the CDR3 is TGCAGTGCTAGAGTTGCGGGAGGGGGGAACACTGAAGCTTTCTTT. The encoded protein is CSARVAGGGNTEAFF.

This clonotype was detected a few times. The V call is TRBV27, the J call TRBJ2-7, with 12 nucleotides matching TRBD2. V shed 5 bases, J shed 7 bases, and the junction held 9 bases outside the gene matches. Germline V lookup: CDR1 MNHEY, CDR2 SMNVEV (reference sequence). This CDR3 is 15 amino acids long. This CDR3 reads CASSRTSGNPREQYF. The CDR3 nucleotides read TGTGCCAGCAGTCGGACTAGCGGGAACCCTAGAGAGCAGTACTTC.

This clonotype has only a few counts. This chain's CDR3 is CASSIPGRAYNEQFF. The CDR3, as DNA: TGTGCCAGTAGTATCCCAGGACGGGCATACAATGAGCAGTTCTTC. The chain uses TRBV19 and TRBJ2-1, with D unresolved. Trimming shortened V by 3 bases and J by 4 bases, and 13 bases separated the two germline ends. Germline V gene sequence: CDR1 LNHDA, CDR2 SQIVND (reference sequence). The CDR3 extends over 15 amino acids.

In this sample, this clonotype turned up many times. The chain links TRBV27 to TRBJ2-1, with 13 bases identical to TRBD2. There are 14 residues in the CDR3. Germline values: CDR1 MNHEY, CDR2 SMNVEV (reference sequence). The ends lost 10 bases at V and 16 bases at J; junction bases unmatched: 16. CDR3 protein: CAIRGLAGEGALFF. As DNA, the CDR3 is TGTGCCATCCGTGGACTAGCGGGAGAAGGGGCTTTATTCTTC.

J is TRBJ2-3 and V is TRBV7-6; D is uncertain. This CDR3 has 14 residues. V gave up 4 bases and J gave up 4 bases, with 12 bases separating them. CDR1 and CDR2 (germline): SGHVS, FNYEAQ. CDR3 region: CASSSNSNADTQYF. CDR3 nucleotides: TGTGCCAGCAGCTCAAACAGTAACGCAGATACGCAGTATTTT.

At least ten counts were recorded for this clonotype. This chain connects TRBV5-8 to TRBJ1-1; 7 bases map to TRBD1. The V and J ends lost 4 bases and 3 bases, in that order; junction bases with no gene match: 6. CDR1 SGHTS and CDR2 YDEGEE come from the germline V gene. CDR3 size: 14 residues. CDR3 protein: CASSPWQGDTEAFF. For the CDR3, the DNA is TGTGCCAGCAGCCCCTGGCAGGGGGACACTGAAGCTTTCTTT.

This clonotype was seen repeatedly, ten times or more. The rearrangement links TRBV2 to TRBJ2-3; D is unresolved. From germline, CDR1 is SNHLY and CDR2 FYNNEI. Trimming removed 4 bases from V and 3 bases from J, with 5 bases in between. This CDR3 comprises 12 residues. The CDR3 spells CASSAETDTQYF. The CDR3 nucleotides are TGTGCCAGCAGTGCGGAGACAGATACGCAGTATTTT.

The CDR3 DNA follows: TGTGCCAGCAGCTCGAGATTCGCTGAAGCTTTCTTT. Translation: CASSSRFAEAFF. The rearrangement joins TRBV7-2 to TRBJ1-1; D not resolved. The V end was cut by 4 bases, the J end by 6 bases, with 9 bases between. From germline, CDR1 is SGHTA and CDR2 FQGNSA. The CDR3 runs 12 residues.

This clonotype was counted many times. The gene calls are TRBV4-2 and TRBJ2-1; D gene ambiguous. Trimming took 0 bases from V and 9 from J, leaving 12 bases between them. From germline, CDR1 is LGHNA and CDR2 YNFKEQ. CDR3 length: 14 residues. The CDR3: CASSQERELGEQFF. The CDR3, as DNA: TGTGCCAGCAGCCAAGAGCGCGAACTTGGTGAGCAGTTCTTC.

The chain employs TRBV5-1 and TRBJ2-5; 7 bases align to TRBD1. J lost 2 bases, V lost 4 bases, and 8 bases had no gene match. This CDR3 is 15 amino acids long. Germline V gives CDR1 SGHRS, CDR2 YFSETQ. This CDR3 is CASSQQGTVQETQYF. The DNA of the CDR3 is TGCGCCAGCAGCCAGCAGGGGACAGTACAAGAGACCCAGTACTTC.

This clonotype was recorded many times. The V call is TRBV29-1, the J call TRBJ2-2; 12 bases are shared with TRBD1. The CDR3 has 14 amino acids. V shed 7 bases and J 4 bases; nucleotides not matched to a gene: 4. Per the germline V gene, CDR1 is SQVTM and CDR2 is ANQGSEA. The CDR3 is CSAGTGGRTGELFF. DNA for the CDR3: TGCAGCGCTGGGACAGGGGGCCGCACCGGGGAGCTGTTTTTT.

V gene TRBV7-2 combines with J gene TRBJ2-1; D unresolved. CDR1 is SGHTA and CDR2 is FQGNSA in the germline V gene. The CDR3 runs to 14 residues. V dropped 5 bases and J dropped 4 bases, with 12 bases sitting between them. The DNA for the CDR3 is TGTGCCAGCAGCCGACAAGGCAATTACAATGAGCAGTTCTTC. Residues: CASSRQGNYNEQFF. Drawing the rest from reference TRBV7-2 and TRBJ2-1, the complete variable domain is GAGVSQSPSNKVTEKGKDVELRCDPISGHTALYWYRQSLGQGLEFLIYFQGNSAPDKSGLPSDRFSAERTGGSVSTLTIQRTQQEDSAVYLCASSRQGNYNEQFFGPGTRLTVL.

This clonotype turned up a few times. The CDR3 region has the DNA TGCAGCGTTGAAGGGAGGGGGACCTCCCCTTACGAGCAGTACTTC. Encoded protein: CSVEGRGTSPYEQYF. The chain is built from TRBV29-1 and TRBJ2-7; D is perhaps TRBD1 or TRBD2 (6 bases each). V lost 1 base, J lost 4 bases, and 17 bases lay in between. The germline CDR1 and CDR2 sequences are SQVTM and ANQGSEA. The CDR3 extends over 15 amino acids.

This clonotype was counted many times. The CDR3 bases are TGTGCCAGCAGTTATCGCGTAGGTAGCGGGAGTTCCAATGAGCAGTTCTTC. It is translated as CASSYRVGSGSSNEQFF. V is TRBV12-3 or TRBV12-4 and J is TRBJ2-1, with 9 bases aligning to TRBD2. The J segment lost 6 bases and the V segment lost 4 bases, leaving 13 bases of the junction unmatched. This CDR3 spans 17 amino acids.

The chain uses TRBV7-8 and TRBJ2-7, with D perhaps given as TRBD1 or TRBD2 (6 bases each). This CDR3 contains 14 residues. Germline CDR1 reads SGHVS; CDR2 reads FQNEAQ. Trimming stripped 3 bases from V and 1 base from J, with 10 bases between. CDR3 region: CASSLGGPSYEQYF. Here the CDR3 DNA reads TGTGCCAGCAGCTTGGGGGGCCCTTCCTACGAGCAGTACTTC.

This clonotype was counted at least ten times. V usage is TRBV10-3 and J usage is TRBJ1-5; unclear D gene. The germline V gene has CDR1 ENHRY and CDR2 SYGVKD. Trimming stripped 2 bases from V and 3 bases from J, with 14 bases between. This CDR3 contains 16 residues. Here the CDR3 DNA reads TGTGCCATCAGTGAGGGGAGAATATTAGACAATCAGCCCCAGCATTTT. This codes for CAISEGRILDNQPQHF.

The table lists this clonotype with a few counts. The chain employs TRBV5-4 and TRBJ2-1; D is possibly TRBD2 (6 bases). The V and J ends lost 0 bases and 9 bases respectively, with 10 bases between them. CDR1 and CDR2 from the germline V gene are SGHNT and YYREEE (reference sequence). The CDR3 length is 13 residues. The CDR3 spells CASSLGSGGEQFF. DNA for the CDR3: TGTGCCAGCAGCTTGGGTTCCGGGGGTGAGCAGTTCTTC.

CDR3 in DNA: TGTGCCAGCAGTGGGTTGCCCCCAGCTTTCTTT. Its protein product is CASSGLPPAFF. V gene TRBV28 combines with J gene TRBJ1-1; D ambiguous. V was shortened by 5 bases and J by 10 bases, with 11 bases between the two germline ends. CDR3 length: 11 residues. The germline V gene has CDR1 MDHEN and CDR2 SYDVKM.

In its sample, this clonotype ranks as medium-sized. V gene TRBV19 combines with J gene TRBJ2-1; 10 bases line up with TRBD2. Germline-derived CDR1 and CDR2 are LNHDA and SQIVND (reference sequence). CDR3 length equals 16 residues. With V trimmed by 9 bases and J by 8 bases, 16 bases remained unmatched. CDR3 nucleotide sequence: TGTGCCAGCCTCCCTAGGGCCAGCGGGAGGGCCGATGAGCAGTTCTTC. This translates into CASLPRASGRADEQFF.